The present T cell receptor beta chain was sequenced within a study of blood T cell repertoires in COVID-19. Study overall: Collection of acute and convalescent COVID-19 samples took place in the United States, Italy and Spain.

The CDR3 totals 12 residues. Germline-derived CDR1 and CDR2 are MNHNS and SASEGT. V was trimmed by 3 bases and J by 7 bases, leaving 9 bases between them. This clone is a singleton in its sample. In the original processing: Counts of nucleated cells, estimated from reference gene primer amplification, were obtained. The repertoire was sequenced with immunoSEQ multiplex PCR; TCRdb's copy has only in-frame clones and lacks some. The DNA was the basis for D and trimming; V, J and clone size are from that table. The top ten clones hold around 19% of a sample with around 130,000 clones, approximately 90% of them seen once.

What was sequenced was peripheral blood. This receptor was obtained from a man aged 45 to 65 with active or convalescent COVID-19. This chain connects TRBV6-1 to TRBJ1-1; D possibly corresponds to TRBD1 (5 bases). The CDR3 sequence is CASSDRGLEAFF. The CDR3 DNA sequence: TGTGCCAGCAGTGATCGGGGACTTGAAGCTTTCTTT.